This T cell receptor beta chain originates from a study of T cell clusters in autoimmune cytopenias. Study-level points and caveats: The cluster-lack signature was not seen for secondary cytopenia versus chronic lymphocytic leukemia. No experiment has yet validated the function of the T cell clusters defined in silico. Primary autoimmune cytopenia patients seemingly lacked the physiological T cell clusters found in healthy donors.

TRB was amplified from 250 ng of peripheral blood genomic DNA per sample. CDR3 length: 13 residues. The germline V gene encodes CDR1 SGHDN and CDR2 FVKESK. TRB rearrangements were amplified by touch-down multiplex PCR with mixed TRB-A/B primers. TCRdb re-called the multiplex PCR reads and gives one entry per CDR3 protein, without DNA. The sample table sets out around 11,000 distinct CDR3 sequences. Concerning this clonotype itself: Its antigen is still unknown.

The data were also submitted as part of a second study, on T cell repertoires in aging, cancer and after chemotherapy. This second study notes: Donors were grouped into six age bands spanning 30 or younger through 70 or older.

The sequence was obtained from a human donor in good health. This chain joins TRBV14 and TRBJ2-5. Sequenced: peripheral blood. The CDR3 is CASSQDQRVREFF.